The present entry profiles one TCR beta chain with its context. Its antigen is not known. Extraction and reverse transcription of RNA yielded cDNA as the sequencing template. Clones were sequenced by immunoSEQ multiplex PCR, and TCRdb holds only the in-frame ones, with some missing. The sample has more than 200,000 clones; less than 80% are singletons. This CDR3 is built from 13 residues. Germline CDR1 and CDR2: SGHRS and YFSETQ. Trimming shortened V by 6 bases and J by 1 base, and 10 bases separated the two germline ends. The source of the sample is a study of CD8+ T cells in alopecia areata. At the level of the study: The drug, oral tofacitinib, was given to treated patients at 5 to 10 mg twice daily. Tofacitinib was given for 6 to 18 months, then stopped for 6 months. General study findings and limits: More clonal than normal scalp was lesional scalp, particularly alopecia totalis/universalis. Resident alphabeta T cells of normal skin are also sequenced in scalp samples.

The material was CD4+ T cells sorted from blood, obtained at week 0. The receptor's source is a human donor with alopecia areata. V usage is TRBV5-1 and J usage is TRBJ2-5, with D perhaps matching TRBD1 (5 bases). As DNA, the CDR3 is TGCGCCAGCACCCAGGGTGGCCAAGAGACCCAGTACTTC. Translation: CASTQGGQETQYF.